This T cell receptor beta chain was sequenced for a study of post-analysis software for immune sequencing data. Study context: Multiple sclerosis in the patients followed relapsing-remitting, secondary progressive and progressive-relapsing courses.

TCR beta cDNA libraries included unique molecular identifiers. With roughly 1 to 11 million T cells as the source, 450,000 to 600,000 cDNA molecules resulted. TCRdb re-derived calls from the PCR reads in MiXCR, one entry per CDR3 protein. Of approximately 690,000 distinct CDR3 sequences in the sample, 59% were seen once. Germline V gene lookup returns CDR1 LGHDT and CDR2 YNNKEL (reference sequence). V was shortened by 0 bases and J by 2 bases, with 11 bases between the two germline ends. The CDR3 spans 16 residues. This clonotype was counted a few times. Its antigen is unidentified. Study conclusions and caveats: Compared with controls, patients had more of about 5 TRBV segments, including TRBV5-6, TRBV5-1 and TRBV20-1. Significantly lower normalized Chao1 diversity was found in patients with multiple sclerosis relative to controls. Same-batch preparations were strongly co-clustered by F measure.

The rearrangement uses TRBV3-1 and TRBJ2-4, with D tentatively TRBD1 (5 bases). Sequences were obtained from blood. This TCR came from a girl aged 2-10 years with multiple sclerosis. The CDR3 loop is CASSQDQGGPKNIQYF. CDR3 coding DNA: TGTGCCAGCAGCCAAGATCAGGGCGGTCCCAAAAACATTCAGTACTTC.